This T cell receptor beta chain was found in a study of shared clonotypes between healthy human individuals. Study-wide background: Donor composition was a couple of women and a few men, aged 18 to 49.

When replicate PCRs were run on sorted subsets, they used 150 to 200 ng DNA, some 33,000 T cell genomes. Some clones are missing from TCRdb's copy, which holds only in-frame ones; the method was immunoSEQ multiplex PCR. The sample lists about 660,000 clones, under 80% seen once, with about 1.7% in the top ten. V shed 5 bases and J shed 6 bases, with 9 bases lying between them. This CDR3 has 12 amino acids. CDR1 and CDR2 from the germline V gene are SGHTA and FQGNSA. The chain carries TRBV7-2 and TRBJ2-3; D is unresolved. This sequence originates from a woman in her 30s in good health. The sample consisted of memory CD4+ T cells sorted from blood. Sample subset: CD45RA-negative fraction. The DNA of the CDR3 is TGTGCCAGCAGCGGGTATGTCGATACGCAGTATTTT. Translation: CASSGYVDTQYF.